A single sample gave rise to the 17 T cell receptor beta chains below, sequenced in a study of cytomegalovirus exposure and HLA in healthy donors (dated by TCRdb to about 2017). To prepare the library, the immunoSEQ multiplex PCR assay was applied. A mixture of 60 forward primers for TCR Vbeta segments and 13 reverse primers for TCR Jbeta segments was used in the multiplex PCR. TCRdb stores this immuneACCESS table with in-frame sequences only. Part of the clones is absent; in the studies checked, under half of the shortfall reflects unresolved V genes, and no reason is known for the rest. The sample table records more than 150,000 clones; around four fifths of these occur just once. Over 2% of the sample rests with the top ten. The source material was PBMCs. The receptors stem from a woman aged 50 to 60 in good health and CMV-seropositive.

The chain carries TRBV18 and TRBJ2-1; D ambiguous. The germline V gene has CDR1 KGHSH and CDR2 LQKENI. V lost 3 bases and J 4 bases, leaving 13 bases between the germline ends. This CDR3 has 15 residues. The CDR3 sequence: CASSPLGFGYNEQFF. The CDR3 bases are TGTGCCAGCTCACCCCTCGGGTTTGGGTACAATGAGCAGTTCTTC. The entire variable domain, with the rest obtained from reference TRBV18 and TRBJ2-1, is as follows: NAGVMQNPRHLVRRRGQEARLRCSPMKGHSHVYWYRQLPEEGLKFMVYLQKENIIDESGMPKERFSAEFPKEGPSILRIQQVVRGDSAAYFCASSPLGFGYNEQFFGPGTRLTVL.

The gene calls are TRBV6-5 and TRBJ2-3; tentative D call: TRBD1 (6 bases). V was trimmed by 0 bases and J by 3 bases, leaving 10 bases between them. Germline CDR1 is MNHEY and CDR2 is SVGAGI. The CDR3 spans 15 residues. The CDR3 spells CASSYSGAATDTQYF. CDR3 in DNA: TGTGCCAGCAGTTACTCGGGGGCAGCGACAGATACGCAGTATTTT.

A note on this clone: The identical CDR3 is also encoded by other nucleotide sequences in the sample. The V call is TRBV5-1, the J call TRBJ1-1; a weak D match, TRBD1 (5 bases). The CDR3 consists of 13 residues. Trimming stripped 4 bases from V and 4 bases from J, with 11 bases between. Germline lookup yields CDR1 SGHRS and CDR2 YFSETQ. The CDR3 bases are TGCGCCAGCAGCCCCTTCGGGGGCACTGAAGCTTTCTTT. Protein: CASSPFGGTEAFF.

The CDR3 coding sequence is TGTGCCAGCAGTCTTACAGGGTTTGGCTACACCTTC. This codes for CASSLTGFGYTF. The V gene is TRBV6-6, the J gene TRBJ1-2, with D perhaps matching TRBD1 (6 bases). There are 12 residues in the CDR3. The V and J ends lost 5 bases and 7 bases respectively, with 11 bases between them. The V gene's germline CDR1 is MNHNY and CDR2 SVGAGI (reference sequence).

The chain employs TRBV5-4 and TRBJ2-5, with 7 positions matching TRBD2. CDR3 size: 15 residues. CDR1 is SGHNT and CDR2 is YYREEE in the germline V gene (reference sequence). With V trimmed by 0 bases and J by 5 bases, 7 bases remained unmatched. CDR3 region: CASSLEAAGTETQYF. In DNA, the CDR3 is TGTGCCAGCAGCTTGGAGGCAGCGGGAACGGAGACCCAGTACTTC.

This clone appeared a single time. J is TRBJ2-1 and V is TRBV11-3; TRBD1 agrees at 9 bases. The V segment lost 5 bases and the J segment 1 base; nucleotides outside the gene matches: 9. This CDR3 is 17 amino acids long. CDR1 and CDR2 from the germline V gene are SGHNT and YENEEA. CDR3 nucleotides: TGTGCCAGCAGCCAGTCTCTACAGGGGGCTTCCTACAATGAGCAGTTCTTC. Translated, it gives CASSQSLQGASYNEQFF.

The V call is TRBV5-8, the J call TRBJ2-2, with 12 positions matching TRBD1. Trimming cost V 4 bases and J 7 bases; bases outside gene matches: 5. Germline loops: CDR1 SGHTS, CDR2 YDEGEE. CDR3 length equals 15 residues. CDR3 sequence reads: CASSLGQGADGELFF. DNA for the CDR3: TGTGCCAGCAGCCTGGGACAGGGGGCGGACGGGGAGCTGTTTTTT.

The rearrangement uses TRBV9 and TRBJ1-2; D is unresolved. Looked up from germline, CDR1 is SGDLS and CDR2 is YYNGEE. V was cut by 0 bases and J by 0 bases, with 9 bases left in between. The length of the CDR3 is 15 residues. The CDR3 bases are TGTGCCAGCAGCGTAGCAGCGGGAACTAACTATGGCTACACCTTC. This sequence encodes CASSVAAGTNYGYTF.

The rearrangement joins TRBV7-2 to TRBJ2-7, with 7 bases fitting TRBD1. The germline V gene encodes CDR1 SGHTA and CDR2 FQGNSA. V gave up 4 bases and J gave up 2 bases; unmatched junction bases: 8. CDR3 length equals 15 residues. The DNA for the CDR3 is TGTGCCAGCAGCTATGCCGGGACAGATCCCTACGAGCAGTACTTC. It codes for CASSYAGTDPYEQYF.

The genes are TRBV6-5 and TRBJ2-7; D may be TRBD2 (6 bases). Germline V gives CDR1 MNHEY, CDR2 SVGAGI. The CDR3 sequence is 15 residues long. V lost 2 bases and J 0 bases, leaving 11 bases between the germline ends. CDR3 in amino acids: CASSYRGTLSYEQYF. The CDR3 DNA reads as TGTGCCAGCAGTTACCGGGGGACCCTCTCCTACGAGCAGTACTTC.

The chain combines TRBV6-1 with TRBJ1-3; 9 nucleotides line up with TRBD1. The length of the CDR3 is 15 residues. J was trimmed by 4 bases and V by 5 bases; bases with no gene match: 6. Germline CDR1 and CDR2: MNHNS and SASEGT. The CDR3 reads CASSPQGTGGNTIYF. DNA for the CDR3: TGTGCCAGCAGTCCCCAGGGGACAGGGGGAAACACCATATATTTT.

V gene TRBV4-3 combines with J gene TRBJ2-1, with D possibly TRBD1 on 6 matching bases. The CDR3 length is 16 residues. V shed 0 bases and J shed 7 bases, with 16 bases lying between them. Looked up from germline, CDR1 is LGHNA and CDR2 is YSLEER. As DNA, the CDR3 is TGCGCCAGCAGCCAAGAGGGGACAACGGTGTGGAATGAGCAGTTCTTC. Translating it yields CASSQEGTTVWNEQFF.

The chain joins TRBV6-9 to TRBJ1-2; TRBD1 aligns across 9 bases. In germline, CDR1 is MNHGY, CDR2 SVAAGI. Germline trimming cut 3 bases from V and 5 bases from J; bases unmatched to any gene: 4. This CDR3 has 14 amino acids. This chain's CDR3 is CASSYGTGPYGYTF. CDR3 sequence (DNA): TGTGCCAGCAGTTACGGGACAGGGCCTTATGGCTACACCTTC.

This clone was counted a single time. The chain combines TRBV4-1 with TRBJ2-7; D is possibly TRBD1 (7 bases). CDR1 is MGHRA and CDR2 is YSYEKL in the germline V gene. V was shortened by 0 bases and J by 3 bases, with 12 bases between the two germline ends. CDR3 length equals 15 residues. The CDR3 DNA reads as TGCGCCAGCAGCCAAGATGGAGGGGGCGGCTACGAGCAGTACTTC. Its translation: CASSQDGGGGYEQYF.

This clone was picked up a small number of times. The sample has other DNA sequences that encode this CDR3 too. The chain employs TRBV5-1 and TRBJ2-7; the match to TRBD1 covers 7 bases. The junction had 5 bases not matched to a gene; V was cut back by 2 bases and J by 0 bases. The CDR3 is made up of 15 amino acids. The germline V gene encodes CDR1 SGHRS and CDR2 YFSETQ. CDR3 sequence reads: CASSLGQASSYEQYF. CDR3 bases: TGCGCCAGCAGCTTAGGACAGGCGAGCTCCTACGAGCAGTACTTC.

This sequence joins TRBV19 and TRBJ2-2, with D unclear. Germline V gene sequence: CDR1 LNHDA, CDR2 SQIVND (reference sequence). Trimming pared 5 bases from V and 5 bases from J, leaving 9 bases between. The length of the CDR3 is 13 residues. The CDR3 is CASSRRITGELFF. The CDR3 DNA is TGTGCCAGTAGTCGGAGAATAACCGGGGAGCTGTTTTTT.

The chain recombines TRBV6-4 with TRBJ2-5, with 15 bases that match TRBD2. Germline lookup yields CDR1 MRHNA and CDR2 SNTAGT. The junction had 4 bases not matched to a gene; V was cut back by 6 bases and J by 5 bases. The CDR3 is 15 amino acids. The CDR3 reads CASSQGLAGGETQYF. The DNA for the CDR3 is TGTGCCAGCAGCCAAGGACTAGCGGGGGGGGAGACCCAGTACTTC.